The sequence of this T cell receptor (beta chain) was determined in a study of T cell responses to AZD1222 COVID-19 vaccine. Across the whole study: Second-dose timings of about 4 or about 12 weeks were pooled.

The CDR3 covers 14 residues. CDR1 MNHEY and CDR2 SVGEGT come from the germline V gene. Trimming stripped 2 bases from V and 3 bases from J, with 11 bases between. Sequencing used immunoSEQ multiplex PCR; TCRdb keeps in-frame clones, though not all of them. The table includes about 100,000 clones, 90% to 95% detected once. The chain combines TRBV6-2 or TRBV6-3 with TRBJ2-7; D may correspond to TRBD1 or TRBD2 (5 bases each). The sequence derives from an adult in good health. The specimen comprised peripheral blood, sampled on day 0 of AZD1222 vaccination. This CDR3 reads CASSYVGPFYEQYF. For the CDR3, the DNA is TGTGCCAGCAGTTACGTGGGACCGTTCTACGAGCAGTACTTC.